This paragraph covers one TCR beta chain sequence. Its antigen is unknown. Primers used in a second PCR of about 6 to 11 cycles were a sample-barcoded 5' primer and a J-beta primer mix. One entry per CDR3 protein, called by TCRdb with MiXCR from the 5' RACE reads. The data show 540,000 or so distinct CDR3 sequences, with around 24% seen just once and approximately 8.7% held by the top ten. Healthy Caucasian individuals from Russia aged about 6 to 90 were enrolled as donors. Every sample had a minimum of 6 million PBMCs isolated. This specimen comes from a study of blood T cells in healthy people across ages. Study findings and constraints: Lack of knowledge of donor CMV status possibly confounded expanded clonotype changes.

The CDR3 length is 14 residues. V lost 3 bases to trimming and J lost 6 bases, with 12 bases between them. Looked up from germline, CDR1 is MRHNA and CDR2 is SNTAGT. This same sample was also part of a study on T cells of mothers and their children.

The J gene is TRBJ2-1, the V gene TRBV6-4; either TRBD1 or TRBD2 may supply D (7 bases each). The sequence was collected from a boy under 18 in good health. Sample: blood. The CDR3 sequence is CASSDGEGANEQFF. The CDR3 DNA sequence: TGTGCCAGCAGTGATGGGGAGGGGGCCAATGAGCAGTTCTTC.